The TCR beta chain under discussion was sequenced for a study of cytomegalovirus exposure and HLA in healthy donors. Study results and limitations: Cytomegalovirus status was reportedly diagnosed by the classifier with high specificity and sensitivity.

Concerning this clone: Antigen: not known.

With 4 bases removed from V and 2 bases from J, the gap between germline ends came to 9 bases. CDR1 MGHRA and CDR2 YSYEKL come from the germline V gene. The CDR3 loop spans 15 amino acids. The assay was immunoSEQ multiplex PCR, and TCRdb's table has in-frame clones only and misses some. The table includes tens of thousands of clones, roughly 89% detected once. This clonotype was obtained from a woman aged 18 to 35 in good health and CMV-seropositive. The chain couples TRBV4-1 to TRBJ2-6, with TRBD2 as a possible D gene (6 bases). Sequencing was carried out using PBMCs. The CDR3 is CASSPSGAGANVLTF. The CDR3 DNA is TGCGCCAGCAGCCCATCGGGGGCTGGGGCCAACGTCCTGACTTTC.